The table lists the clone carrying this T cell receptor (beta chain) with a few counts. Antigen: not known. Germline CDR1 is GTSNPN and CDR2 is SVGIG (reference sequence). The V and J ends lost 4 bases and 1 base respectively, with 17 bases between them. The CDR3 spans 15 residues. Specified treatment: oral pan-JAK inhibitor, 5-10 mg twice daily. Peripheral blood and lesional scalp punch biopsies were taken from alopecia areata patients. Following RNA extraction, reverse transcription yielded cDNA that acted as the sequencing template. Sequenced by immunoSEQ multiplex PCR; TCRdb stores in-frame clones only, minus some. This table holds 95,000 to 150,000 clones, about half found once. These data are taken from a study of CD8+ T cells in alopecia areata. Study-wide context: Tofacitinib dosing lasted 6 to 18 months, which was then followed by 6 months off drug. Study-wide findings and caveats: Patients displayed less clarity in TCR sharing than mice, a finding possibly related to HLA.

The source was CD4+ T cells sorted from blood, collected at week 4, from a patient treated with tofacitinib. This chain links TRBV30 with TRBJ2-7; D remains unclear. The receptor's source is a human donor with alopecia areata. The CDR3 bases are TGTGCCTGGAAAAGACCGGAATTCGATTCCTACGAGCAGTACTTC. Encoded protein: CAWKRPEFDSYEQYF.